The 28 T cell receptor beta chains below come from one sample, sequenced in a study of cytomegalovirus exposure and HLA in healthy donors. The method was immunoSEQ multiplex PCR; TCRdb's version includes in-frame clones alone and lacks a portion of them. The sample holds approximately 270,000 clones, about 90% seen once. Sequencing used PBMCs. The receptors come from a woman under 30 in good health and CMV-seronegative.

The chain employs TRBV7-8 and TRBJ2-3; TRBD1 agrees at 12 bases. This CDR3 spans 16 amino acids. Germline-derived CDR1 and CDR2 are SGHVS and FQNEAQ. The V segment lost 0 bases and the J segment 5 bases; nucleotides outside the gene matches: 3. CDR3 sequence reads: CASSLARDRGRDTQYF. The CDR3 DNA is TGTGCCAGCAGCTTAGCGAGGGACAGGGGGCGAGATACGCAGTATTTT.

The V gene is TRBV18, the J gene TRBJ2-1; no firm D call. Between the trimmed V and J ends, which lost 0 bases and 4 bases, there was a span of 4 bases. The CDR3 sequence is 13 residues long. Germline V gene lookup returns CDR1 KGHSH and CDR2 LQKENI. The chain's CDR3 is CASSPPYYNEQFF. CDR3 nucleotides: TGTGCCAGCTCACCACCCTATTACAATGAGCAGTTCTTC.

The CDR3 loop is CASSPGGAEHEQYV. DNA for the CDR3: TGCGCCAGCAGCCCGGGAGGGGCAGAACACGAGCAGTACGTC. V is TRBV5-1 and J is TRBJ2-7; 8 bases are shared with TRBD2. Germline V gene data show CDR1 as SGHRS and CDR2 as YFSETQ. V shed 4 bases, J shed 5 bases, and the junction held 8 bases outside the gene matches. The length of the CDR3 is 14 residues.

The chain joins TRBV27 to TRBJ1-1; D not certain. This CDR3 contains 13 residues. V was cut by 6 bases and J by 0 bases, with 8 bases left in between. The germline gives CDR1 MNHEY, CDR2 SMNVEV (reference sequence). The CDR3 coding sequence is TGTGCCAGCAGCCGCGGGCTGAACACTGAAGCTTTCTTT. It encodes CASSRGLNTEAFF.

This chain connects TRBV2 to TRBJ2-3; TRBD2 matches 8 bases. CDR1 is SNHLY and CDR2 is FYNNEI in the germline V gene. The V and J ends lost 2 bases and 6 bases, in that order; junction bases with no gene match: 10. The CDR3 sequence is 16 residues long. The CDR3, as DNA: TGTGCCAGCAGTGAACCCCGGCGGGGGGTTCGGGATACGCAGTATTTT. Translated, it gives CASSEPRRGVRDTQYF.

The gene calls are TRBV7-2 and TRBJ1-2, with D unresolved. The CDR3 is 10 amino acids. From germline, CDR1 is SGHTA and CDR2 FQGNSA. Trimming cost V 8 bases and J 7 bases, with 8 bases left between them. CDR3 DNA sequence: TGTGCCAGCGGAGGGTTTGGCTACACCTTC. It encodes CASGGFGYTF.

This clone showed up just a few times. The chain uses TRBV19 and TRBJ2-7; D possibly corresponds to TRBD1 (6 bases). CDR3 length equals 12 residues. V shed 5 bases and J shed 4 bases, with 9 bases lying between them. CDR1 LNHDA and CDR2 SQIVND come from the germline V gene (reference sequence). The CDR3 region has the DNA TGTGCCAGTAGTGCCACAGGGTACGAGCAGTACTTC. It is translated as CASSATGYEQYF.

The chain couples TRBV18 to TRBJ2-3; 11 bases align to TRBD2. This CDR3 is built from 17 residues. CDR1 and CDR2 from the germline V gene are KGHSH and LQKENI. After removal of 3 bases from V and 4 bases from J, the junction contained 9 bases not matched to a gene. In DNA form, the CDR3 reads TGTGCCAGCTCACCGGCTTTTGGGACTAGCGGCGCAGATACGCAGTATTTT. This encodes CASSPAFGTSGADTQYF.

The V and J genes are TRBV28 and TRBJ2-7; 8 bases fit TRBD1. The ends lost 3 bases at V and 6 bases at J; junction bases unmatched: 7. This CDR3 region has 14 residues. Germline-derived CDR1 and CDR2 are MDHEN and SYDVKM. In DNA form, the CDR3 reads TGTGCCAGCAGTTTTCGGACAGGGACTCGCGAGCAGTACTTC. Translating gives CASSFRTGTREQYF.

The chain has TRBV28 and TRBJ2-1; TRBD2 matches 9 bases. V dropped 5 bases and J dropped 0; count of bases not matched to a gene: 8. The CDR3 sequence is 17 residues long. The germline CDR1 and CDR2 sequences are MDHEN and SYDVKM. CDR3 amino acids: CASSTWRGGHSYNEQFF. The CDR3 nucleotides read TGTGCCAGCAGTACATGGCGGGGGGGGCACTCCTACAATGAGCAGTTCTTC.

The chain links TRBV6-1 to TRBJ2-7, with 7 bases matching TRBD1. CDR1 and CDR2 from the germline V gene are MNHNS and SASEGT. The CDR3 length is 14 residues. Losses at the gene ends were 8 bases for V and 3 bases for J; bases not matched to a gene: 10. The CDR3 sequence is CASGAKGQIYEQYF. The CDR3 DNA sequence: TGTGCCAGCGGGGCCAAGGGACAGATCTACGAGCAGTACTTC.

The chain links TRBV10-2 to TRBJ2-3, with TRBD2 matching over 11 bases. The CDR3 consists of 17 residues. The junction had 7 bases not matched to a gene; V was cut back by 0 bases and J by 5 bases. The germline V gene has CDR1 WSHSY and CDR2 SAAADI. The CDR3 DNA reads TGCGCCAGCAGTGAGTCACGGGGACTAGCGGTTGAAGATACGCAGTATTTT. This codes for CASSESRGLAVEDTQYF.

J is TRBJ2-3 and V is TRBV21-1; whether TRBD2, the table's D call, matches the DNA was not checked. TRBV21-1 is reported as a pseudogene. This CDR3 has 13 residues. DNA for the CDR3: TGTGCCAGCAGCACCGACCCCGAGACGGGACAGTATTTT. This codes for CASSTDPETGQYF.

The rearrangement links TRBV6-5 to TRBJ2-7, with 12 bases aligning to TRBD2. This CDR3 is 14 amino acids long. CDR1 is MNHEY, CDR2 SVGAGI, per germline. V lost 7 bases and J lost 2; bases outside the gene matches: 3. CDR3 in DNA: TGTGCCAGCAAACTAGCGGGGGGCCCCTACGAGCAGTACGTC. Translated, it gives CASKLAGGPYEQYV.

This chain links TRBV7-9 with TRBJ2-1; D not resolved. The length of the CDR3 is 13 residues. In germline, CDR1 is SEHNR, CDR2 FQNEAQ (reference sequence). V lost 2 bases and J 6 bases, leaving 8 bases between the germline ends. The CDR3 region has the DNA TGTGCCAGCAGCTTACTTGGCAGCAATGAGCAGTTCTTC. The encoded protein is CASSLLGSNEQFF.

This sequence joins TRBV10-3 and TRBJ1-4; 9 bases fit TRBD1. The V gene's germline CDR1 is ENHRY and CDR2 SYGVKD. This CDR3 is 15 amino acids long. Trimming took 8 bases from V and 4 from J; bases not matched to a gene: 8. This CDR3 reads CAIGNPGQGNEKLFF. The CDR3 nucleotides read TGTGCCATCGGAAATCCGGGACAGGGTAATGAAAAACTGTTTTTT.

This chain joins TRBV6-5 and TRBJ2-6, with D possibly matching TRBD2 (5 bases). Germline CDR1 and CDR2: MNHEY and SVGAGI. V was pared by 8 bases and J by 6 bases, with 11 bases between. The CDR3 is made up of 13 amino acids. Written as DNA, the CDR3 is TGTGCCAGCGGCCCCGGGGAGGCCAACGTCCTGACTTTC. It yields the protein CASGPGEANVLTF.

The chain uses TRBV10-3 and TRBJ2-1; D is possibly TRBD1 (5 bases). Deletions cut 8 bases from V and 7 bases from J, with 18 bases between. This CDR3 region has 14 residues. Germline V gene data show CDR1 as ENHRY and CDR2 as SYGVKD. The CDR3 DNA sequence: TGTGCCATCGCGCGGTTGGGGCCAGAAAATGAGCAGTTCTTC. As protein: CAIARLGPENEQFF.

Only one count was recorded for this clone. The rearrangement links TRBV4-3 to TRBJ2-2; TRBD2 might be the D (5 bases). With 0 bases removed from V and 4 bases from J, the gap between germline ends came to 15 bases. From germline, CDR1 is LGHNA and CDR2 YSLEER. The CDR3 covers 17 residues. The CDR3 protein is CASSQEWAGLPTGELFF. CDR3 nucleotides: TGCGCCAGCAGCCAAGAATGGGCGGGTTTACCCACCGGGGAGCTGTTTTTT.

The chain links TRBV15 to TRBJ2-1; maybe TRBD2 (5 bases). This CDR3 contains 17 residues. Trimming took 2 bases from V and 8 from J, leaving 22 bases between them. Germline-derived CDR1 and CDR2 are LNHNV and YYDKDF (reference sequence). DNA for the CDR3: TGTGCCACCAGCAGACGGCCCCGACTAAGATCGTCGGATGAGCAGTTCTTC. Translating gives CATSRRPRLRSSDEQFF.

The rearrangement uses TRBV7-9 and TRBJ1-2, with TRBD1 matching over 7 bases. The CDR3 runs 15 residues. V lost 0 bases, J lost 8 bases, and 9 bases stayed unmatched. Germline values: CDR1 SEHNR, CDR2 FQNEAQ (reference sequence). The CDR3 sequence: CASSLAAGRDRGYTF. Written as DNA, the CDR3 is TGTGCCAGCAGCTTAGCGGCCGGCCGGGACAGAGGCTACACCTTC.

This chain uses TRBV5-1 with TRBJ1-4; D unclear. Trimming removed 0 bases from V and 5 bases from J, with 11 bases in between. There are 15 residues in the CDR3. Germline V CDR1 and CDR2: SGHRS, YFSETQ. The CDR3, as DNA: TGCGCCAGCAGCTTGGAGGGTACGGGAAATGAAAAACTGTTTTTT. Protein product: CASSLEGTGNEKLFF.

The V gene is TRBV29-1, the J gene TRBJ2-1; D possibly corresponds to TRBD2 (7 bases). The germline V gene encodes CDR1 SQVTM and CDR2 ANQGSEA. V was clipped by 6 bases and J by 2 bases, with 17 bases between them. The CDR3 consists of 15 residues. Written as DNA, the CDR3 is TGCAGCGTACCGAGGTGGGGGGGCCCCTACAATGAGCAGTTCTTC. Protein sequence: CSVPRWGGPYNEQFF.

This chain joins TRBV7-9 and TRBJ1-2; 7 bases are a match to TRBD1. With V trimmed by 5 bases and J by 7 bases, 4 bases remained unmatched. Germline loops: CDR1 SEHNR, CDR2 FQNEAQ (reference sequence). CDR3 length equals 12 residues. CDR3 DNA sequence: TGTGCCAGCAGCATTAACAGGGGTGGCTACACCTTC. Its protein product is CASSINRGGYTF. The variable domain in full, with the rest retrieved from reference TRBV7-9 and TRBJ1-2, is DTGVSQNPRHKITKRGQNVTFRCDPISEHNRLYWYRQTLGQGPEFLTYFQNEAQLEKSRLLSDRFSAERPKGSFSTLEIQRTEQGDSAMYLCASSINRGGYTFGSGTRLTVV.

The chain links TRBV5-1 to TRBJ1-4, with 8 bases lining up with TRBD1. V dropped 2 bases and J dropped 0; count of bases not matched to a gene: 6. CDR3 length: 17 amino acids. The germline CDR1 and CDR2 sequences are SGHRS and YFSETQ. CDR3 sequence reads: CASSFGQGLATNEKLFF. The DNA of the CDR3 is TGCGCCAGCAGCTTTGGACAGGGCCTTGCAACTAATGAAAAACTGTTTTTT.

V is TRBV15 and J is TRBJ1-3, with D unclear. CDR1 and CDR2 (germline): LNHNV, YYDKDF (reference sequence). The CDR3 spans 15 residues. Trimming took off 1 base at V and 0 bases at J, with 7 bases between the two ends. CDR3 coding DNA: TGTGCCACCAGCAGAGCGGCAGGCTCTGGAAACACCATATATTTT. Residues: CATSRAAGSGNTIYF.

V and J are TRBV18 and TRBJ1-1; the D is unclear. In germline, CDR1 is KGHSH, CDR2 LQKENI. The CDR3 runs to 15 residues. Trimming stripped 6 bases from V and 4 bases from J, with 18 bases between. In DNA, the CDR3 is TGTGCCAGCTCTTATTTGGACCCTGGGAGCACTGAAGCTTTCTTT. It encodes CASSYLDPGSTEAFF. The variable domain in full, completed from reference TRBV18 and TRBJ1-1, reads NAGVMQNPRHLVRRRGQEARLRCSPMKGHSHVYWYRQLPEEGLKFMVYLQKENIIDESGMPKERFSAEFPKEGPSILRIQQVVRGDSAAYFCASSYLDPGSTEAFFGQGTRLTVV.

J is TRBJ2-5 and V is TRBV7-9; D may be TRBD1 (6 bases). Between the trimmed V and J ends, which lost 5 bases and 3 bases, there was a span of 13 bases. CDR3 length: 14 residues. CDR1 and CDR2 from the germline V gene are SEHNR and FQNEAQ (reference sequence). CDR3 in DNA: TGTGCCAGCAGCCCCAGTGGGGGCGAAGAGACCCAGTACTTC. It specifies CASSPSGGEETQYF.